Listed here are 5 T cell receptor beta chains from one sample, sequenced in a study of shared clonotypes between healthy human individuals. Only in-frame clones appear in the TCRdb table, and some are missing; sequencing was by immunoSEQ multiplex PCR. The data contain roughly 2.4 million clones, approximately 94% of them singletons. The sequenced material came from naive CD4+ T cells sorted from blood. The subset denotes: CD45RA+ positively selected. The receptors were sampled from a man aged 18 to 29 in good health.

J is TRBJ2-2 and V is TRBV7-3, with D possibly being TRBD1 (6 bases). Germline CDR1 reads SGHTA; CDR2 reads FQGTGA. The V and J ends lost 5 bases and 2 bases respectively, with 12 bases between them. The CDR3 contains 15 residues. This CDR3 reads CASSKDSLNTGELFF. CDR3 coding DNA: TGTGCCAGCAGCAAGGACAGCCTCAACACCGGGGAGCTGTTTTTT.

The chain links TRBV19 to TRBJ2-3; tentatively, D is TRBD1 (5 bases). The CDR3 covers 12 residues. The V gene lost 2 bases and the J gene lost 6 bases, with 6 bases spanning the gap. Germline-derived CDR1 and CDR2 are LNHDA and SQIVND (reference sequence). For the CDR3, the DNA is TGTGCCAGTAGTATACCAGGGGATACGCAGTATTTT. This codes for CASSIPGDTQYF.

This rearrangement joins TRBV28 to TRBJ2-2; D is uncertain. The CDR3 has 14 residues. V lost 4 bases and J 6 bases, leaving 12 bases between the germline ends. CDR1 is MDHEN, CDR2 SYDVKM, per germline. The CDR3, as DNA: TGTGCCAGCAGTTCCGGGCCAAGCCCCGGGGAGCTGTTTTTT. Translation: CASSSGPSPGELFF.

This rearrangement joins TRBV14 to TRBJ1-1; D is possibly TRBD1 (5 bases). The CDR3 runs 14 residues. Trimming stripped 6 bases from V and 0 bases from J, with 11 bases between. Looked up from germline, CDR1 is SGHDN and CDR2 is FVKESK. CDR3: CASRLTGVNTEAFF. The CDR3 DNA follows: TGTGCCAGCAGGCTCACGGGGGTGAACACTGAAGCTTTCTTT.

The V call is TRBV11-3, the J call TRBJ2-5; 7 bases line up with TRBD2. Germline CDR1 is SGHNT and CDR2 is YENEEA. Germline trimming cut 6 bases from V and 3 bases from J; bases unmatched to any gene: 4. The CDR3 is 13 residues long. The CDR3, as DNA: TGTGCCAGCAGTACTAGCGTCAAAGAGACCCAGTACTTC. It encodes CASSTSVKETQYF. Variable domain in full (rest from reference TRBV11-3 and TRBJ2-5): EAGVVQSPRYKIIEKKQPVAFWCNPISGHNTLYWYLQNLGQGPELLIRYENEEAVDDSQLPKDRFSAERLKGVDSTLKIQPAELGDSAVYLCASSTSVKETQYFGPGTRLLVL.